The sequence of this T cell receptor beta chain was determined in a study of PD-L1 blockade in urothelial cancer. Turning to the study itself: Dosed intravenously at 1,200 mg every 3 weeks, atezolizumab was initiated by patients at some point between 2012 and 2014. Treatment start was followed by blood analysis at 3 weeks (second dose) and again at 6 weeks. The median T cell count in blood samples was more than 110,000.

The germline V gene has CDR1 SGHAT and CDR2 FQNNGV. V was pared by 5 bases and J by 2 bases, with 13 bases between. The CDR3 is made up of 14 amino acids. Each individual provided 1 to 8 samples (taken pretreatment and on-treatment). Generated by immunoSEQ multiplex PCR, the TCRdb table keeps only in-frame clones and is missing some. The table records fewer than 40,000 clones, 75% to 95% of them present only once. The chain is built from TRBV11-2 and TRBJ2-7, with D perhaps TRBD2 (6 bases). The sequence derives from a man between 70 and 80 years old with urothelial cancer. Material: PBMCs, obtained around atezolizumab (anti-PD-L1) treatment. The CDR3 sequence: CASSPLGGPYEQYF. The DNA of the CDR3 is TGTGCCAGCAGCCCCCTGGGAGGTCCCTACGAGCAGTACTTC.